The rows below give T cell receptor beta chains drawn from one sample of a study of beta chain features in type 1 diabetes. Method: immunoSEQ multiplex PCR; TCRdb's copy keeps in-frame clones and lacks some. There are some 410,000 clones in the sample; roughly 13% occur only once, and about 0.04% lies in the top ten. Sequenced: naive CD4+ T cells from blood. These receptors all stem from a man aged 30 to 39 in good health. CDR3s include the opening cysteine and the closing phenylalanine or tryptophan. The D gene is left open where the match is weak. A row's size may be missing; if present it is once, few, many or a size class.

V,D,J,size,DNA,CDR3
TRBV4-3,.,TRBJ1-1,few,TGCGCCAGCAGCCAAGCTGGGCAGCTGAACACTGAAGCTTTCTTT,CASSQAGQLNTEAFF
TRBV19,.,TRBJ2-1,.,TGTGCCAGTACGGAGGGGAGGTACAATGAGCAGTTCTTC,CASTEGRYNEQFF
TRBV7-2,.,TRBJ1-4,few,TGTGCCAGCAGCTTAGTTGGGAAAGTGTCTAATGAAAAACTGTTTTTT,CASSLVGKVSNEKLFF
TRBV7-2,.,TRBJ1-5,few,TGTGCCAGCAGCCCCCAACAGGGCTATCAGCCCCAGCATTTT,CASSPQQGYQPQHF
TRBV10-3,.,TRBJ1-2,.,TGTGCCATCAAGGTCAGGGCGCGGGACGACTATGGCTACACCTTC,CAIKVRARDDYGYTF
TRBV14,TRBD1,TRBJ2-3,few,TGTGCCAGCAGCCATAGGACAGGAGAACTCGATACGCAGTATTTT,CASSHRTGELDTQYF
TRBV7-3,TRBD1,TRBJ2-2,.,TGTGCCAGCAGGAACGACAGGGGGAACACCGGGGAGCTGTTTTTT,CASRNDRGNTGELFF
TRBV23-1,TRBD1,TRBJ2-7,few,TGCGCCAGCAGCAAACCCGGAACCAAACAGGGGCCCTACGAGCAGTACTTC,CASSKPGTKQGPYEQYF
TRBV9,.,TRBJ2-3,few,TGTGCCAGCAGCAAGGGACCGTCTGGCACAGATACGCAGTATTTT,CASSKGPSGTDTQYF
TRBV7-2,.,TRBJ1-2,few,TGTGCCAGCAGCTTAAAGCCAAACTATGGCTACACCTTC,CASSLKPNYGYTF
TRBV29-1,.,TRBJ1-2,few,TGCAGCGTTGAAGAGTTCCGGGGTCAGGCTAACTATGGCTACACCTTC,CSVEEFRGQANYGYTF
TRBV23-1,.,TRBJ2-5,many,TGCGCCAGCAGACTTGAGGCGGAGACCCAGTACTTC,CASRLEAETQYF
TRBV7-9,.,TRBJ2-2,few,TGTGCCAGCAGCTTATGGCGGCCGAACACCGGGGAGCTGTTTTTT,CASSLWRPNTGELFF
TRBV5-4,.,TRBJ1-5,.,TGTGCCAGGGGGGGGAACAATCAGCCCCAGCATTTT,CARGGNNQPQHF
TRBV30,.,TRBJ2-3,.,TGTGCCTGGAGCCGACTAGTCACAGATACGCAGTATTTT,CAWSRLVTDTQYF
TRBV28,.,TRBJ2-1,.,TGTGCCAGCAGTTTCGATTCTACCCTTGAGCAGTTCTTC,CASSFDSTLEQFF
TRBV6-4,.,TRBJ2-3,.,TGTGCCAGCAGTGAGCAGCGGGCCACAGATACGCAGTATTTT,CASSEQRATDTQYF
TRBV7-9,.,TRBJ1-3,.,TGTGCCAGCAGCCCTACTGGGGGCTCTGGAAACACCATATATTTT,CASSPTGGSGNTIYF
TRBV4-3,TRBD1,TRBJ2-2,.,TGCGCCAGCAGCCAAGGACAGGGCGGGACCGGGGAGCTGTTTTTT,CASSQGQGGTGELFF
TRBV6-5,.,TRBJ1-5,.,TGTGCCAGCAGTTATGGTACAGGCAATCAGCCCCAGCATTTT,CASSYGTGNQPQHF
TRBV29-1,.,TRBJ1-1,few,TGCAGCGTATCCAGGGCGAACACTGAAGCTTTCTTT,CSVSRANTEAFF
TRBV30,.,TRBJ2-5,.,TGTGCCTGGAGTTTAGGACAGATTCAAGAGACCCAGTACTTC,CAWSLGQIQETQYF
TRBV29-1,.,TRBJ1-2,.,TGCAGCGTTCCGGGACGGATGATTGGGTTCTGGGGCTACACCTTC,CSVPGRMIGFWGYTF
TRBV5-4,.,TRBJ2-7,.,TGTGCCAGCAGCTCTTGGCGGGGGCCCTACGAGCAGTACTTC,CASSSWRGPYEQYF
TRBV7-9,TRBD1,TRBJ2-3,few,TGTGCCAGCAGCTACGACAGGGCTTTGGTGGCGCAGTATTTT,CASSYDRALVAQYF
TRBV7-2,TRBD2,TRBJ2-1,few,TGTGCCAGCAGCTTAGGAGGCCTAGCGGGACTTTACAATGAGCAGTTCTTC,CASSLGGLAGLYNEQFF
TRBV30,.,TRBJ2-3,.,TGTGCCTGGATGGGGCGAGTTGCAGATACGCAGTATTTT,CAWMGRVADTQYF
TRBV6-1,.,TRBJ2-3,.,TGTGCCAGCATTGAGGTCGTTTGGGGGTTACCAGATACGCAGTATTTT,CASIEVVWGLPDTQYF
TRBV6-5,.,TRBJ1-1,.,TGTGCCAGCAGTTACTGGCCGTCTGAAGCTTTCTTT,CASSYWPSEAFF
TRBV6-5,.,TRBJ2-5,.,TGTGCCAGCAGTTACTCTTTTAGGCCCCGAGAGACCCAGTACTTC,CASSYSFRPRETQYF
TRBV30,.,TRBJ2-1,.,TGTGCCTGGAGTCGTGGGCTAGCGATTAGCTCCTACAATGAGCAGTTCTTC,CAWSRGLAISSYNEQFF
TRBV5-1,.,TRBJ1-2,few,TGCGCCAGCAGCTTCCAGGAGGGGAACGGCTACACCTTC,CASSFQEGNGYTF
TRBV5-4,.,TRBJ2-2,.,TGTGCCAGCAGCTCGATCGCGAACACCGGGGAGCTGTTTTTT,CASSSIANTGELFF
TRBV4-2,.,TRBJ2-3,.,TGTGCCAGCAGCCAAGATTCTCTCGGCTCAGATACGCAGTATTTT,CASSQDSLGSDTQYF
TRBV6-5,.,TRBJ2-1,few,TGTGCCAGCAGTTCACAGACAGGTGAGCAGTTCTTC,CASSSQTGEQFF
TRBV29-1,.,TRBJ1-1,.,TGCAGCGTCAATAGAGTAACAGGATCAGAAGCTTTCTTT,CSVNRVTGSEAFF
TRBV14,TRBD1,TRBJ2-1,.,TGTGCCAGCAGCCAAGGACTGGACAGGGTTAATGAGCAGTTCTTC,CASSQGLDRVNEQFF
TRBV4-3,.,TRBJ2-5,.,TGCGCCAGCAGCCAGGGCCCGAGGGAGACCCAGTACTTC,CASSQGPRETQYF
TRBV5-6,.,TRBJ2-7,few,TGTGCCAGCAGCTCCTTCGCAACAAGTGGACTGCATGACGAGCAGTACTTC,CASSSFATSGLHDEQYF